This TCR beta chain was found in a study of beta chain features in type 1 diabetes. Regarding the study as a whole: In every one of the four CD4+ subsets, TCRB CDR3s were moderately but significantly shorter in Type 1 diabetes patients.

With 2 bases removed from V and 2 bases from J, the gap between germline ends came to 7 bases. The CDR3 loop spans 15 amino acids. Germline CDR1 is SEHNR and CDR2 is FQNEAQ (reference sequence). The study reverse transcribed the entire isolated RNA, so it sequenced expressed TCRB transcripts. Produced via immunoSEQ multiplex PCR; TCRdb's table is partial and in-frame only. The sample includes more than 300,000 clones, roughly 13% of them seen just once. This clone was found a few times. Its antigen is as yet unknown. The chain uses TRBV7-9 and TRBJ2-6, with D perhaps TRBD2 (5 bases). The clonotype comes from a man younger than 35 in good health. Sequencing was carried out using naive CD4+ T cells from blood. Written as DNA, the CDR3 is TGTGCCAGCAGCTTAAGAGGGACTGGGGCCAACGTCCTGACTTTC. Residues: CASSLRGTGANVLTF.